Listed below are T cell receptor beta chains from one sample, sequenced in a study of early T cells in non-severe SARS-CoV-2 infection. MiXCR, applied by TCRdb to the 5' RACE reads, yields one record per CDR3 protein. The sample carries about 100,000 distinct CDR3 sequences, 13% recorded once. The sample comprised whole blood. These receptors originate from an adult who was a healthcare worker with PCR-confirmed SARS-CoV-2 infection or an uninfected control (not recorded which). The CDR3 runs from the conserved cysteine through the conserved F or W. The order of the fields is D gene, V gene, J gene, clone size, CDR3 protein, CDR3 DNA. A D gene is named only where the DNA matches it firmly. Clone size is shown for a subset of rows, as once, few, many or a class of expanded clone.

D gene: .
V gene: TRBV4-1
J gene: TRBJ1-6
clone size: many
CDR3 protein: CASSQDRGAPLHF
CDR3 DNA: TGCGCCAGCAGCCAAGATCGGGGGGCCCCCCTCCACTTT

D gene: .
V gene: TRBV18
J gene: TRBJ2-7
clone size: .
CDR3 protein: CASSPRQTSYEQYF
CDR3 DNA: TGTGCCAGCTCACCACGGCAGACCTCCTACGAGCAGTACTTC

D gene: .
V gene: TRBV28
J gene: TRBJ2-7
clone size: many
CDR3 protein: CASRGTTGRYEQYF
CDR3 DNA: TGTGCCAGCAGGGGGACGACAGGAAGATACGAGCAGTACTTC

D gene: .
V gene: TRBV2
J gene: TRBJ1-1
clone size: many
CDR3 protein: CASSQGGRTEAFF
CDR3 DNA: TGTGCCAGCAGTCAAGGGGGTCGCACTGAAGCTTTCTTT

D gene: .
V gene: TRBV6-2/TRBV6-3
J gene: TRBJ1-1
clone size: many
CDR3 protein: CASARGTEAFF
CDR3 DNA: TGTGCCTCCGCCCGGGGCACTGAAGCTTTCTTT

D gene: TRBD2
V gene: TRBV5-4
J gene: TRBJ2-5
clone size: many
CDR3 protein: CASSLFGIAGGTQYF
CDR3 DNA: TGTGCCAGCAGCTTGTTTGGAATAGCGGGGGGGACCCAGTACTTC

D gene: .
V gene: TRBV29-1
J gene: TRBJ1-2
clone size: .
CDR3 protein: CSVSPGTEYGYTF
CDR3 DNA: TGCAGCGTTTCCCCTGGGACGGAATATGGCTACACCTTC

D gene: .
V gene: TRBV27
J gene: TRBJ1-5
clone size: many
CDR3 protein: CASRLTGFNQPQHF
CDR3 DNA: TGTGCCAGCAGGCTCACAGGGTTTAATCAGCCCCAGCATTTT

D gene: .
V gene: TRBV9
J gene: TRBJ1-3
clone size: many
CDR3 protein: CASSVETGPISGNTIYF
CDR3 DNA: TGTGCCAGCAGCGTAGAAACAGGGCCCATCTCTGGAAACACCATATATTTT

D gene: .
V gene: TRBV7-9
J gene: TRBJ2-6
clone size: many
CDR3 protein: CASSLGGVYPGANVLTF
CDR3 DNA: TGTGCCAGCAGCTTAGGCGGGGTCTACCCTGGGGCCAACGTCCTGACTTTC

D gene: .
V gene: TRBV28
J gene: TRBJ1-1
clone size: .
CDR3 protein: CASRRLRSTEAFF
CDR3 DNA: TGTGCCAGCAGGCGGTTGAGGAGCACTGAAGCTTTCTTT

D gene: TRBD2
V gene: TRBV11-2
J gene: TRBJ2-7
clone size: .
CDR3 protein: CASSLLAGVSYEQYF
CDR3 DNA: TGTGCCAGCAGCTTACTAGCGGGGGTTTCCTACGAGCAGTACTTC

D gene: .
V gene: TRBV7-2
J gene: TRBJ2-3
clone size: many
CDR3 protein: CASSPTGGSGPQYF
CDR3 DNA: TGTGCCAGCAGCCCGACCGGGGGCTCGGGTCCGCAGTATTTT

D gene: TRBD1
V gene: TRBV6-5
J gene: TRBJ1-1
clone size: .
CDR3 protein: CASSYATGRSTEAFF
CDR3 DNA: TGTGCCAGCAGTTACGCGACAGGGAGGAGCACTGAAGCTTTCTTT

D gene: TRBD1
V gene: TRBV6-2/TRBV6-3
J gene: TRBJ2-7
clone size: many
CDR3 protein: CASTDRGLSSYEQYF
CDR3 DNA: TGTGCCAGCACCGACAGGGGCCTCAGCTCCTACGAGCAGTACTTC

D gene: .
V gene: TRBV29-1
J gene: TRBJ1-1
clone size: few
CDR3 protein: CSVEAKGLNTEAFF
CDR3 DNA: TGCAGCGTTGAAGCAAAGGGATTGAACACTGAAGCTTTCTTT